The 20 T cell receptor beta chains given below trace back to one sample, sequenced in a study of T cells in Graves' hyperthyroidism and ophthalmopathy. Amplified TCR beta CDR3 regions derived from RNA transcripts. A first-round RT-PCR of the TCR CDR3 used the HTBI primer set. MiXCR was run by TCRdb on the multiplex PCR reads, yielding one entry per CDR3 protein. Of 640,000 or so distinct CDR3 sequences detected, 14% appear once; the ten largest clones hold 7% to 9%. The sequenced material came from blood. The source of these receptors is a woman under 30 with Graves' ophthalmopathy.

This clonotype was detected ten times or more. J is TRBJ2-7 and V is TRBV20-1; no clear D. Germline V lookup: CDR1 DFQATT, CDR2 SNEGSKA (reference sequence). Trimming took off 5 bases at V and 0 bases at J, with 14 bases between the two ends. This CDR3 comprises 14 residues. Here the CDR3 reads CSARPDWDSYEQYF. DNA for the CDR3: TGCAGTGCTCGACCTGACTGGGACTCCTACGAGCAGTACTTC.

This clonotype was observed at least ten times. This CDR3 reads CASAPNLASYNEQFF. The CDR3 DNA is TGTGCCAGCGCGCCGAACCTAGCGAGCTACAATGAGCAGTTCTTC. The V gene is TRBV2, the J gene TRBJ2-1; a possible D gene is TRBD2 (6 bases). Trimming stripped 8 bases from V and 3 bases from J, with 17 bases between. The CDR3 totals 15 residues. Germline V CDR1 and CDR2: SNHLY, FYNNEI.

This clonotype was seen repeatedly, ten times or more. CDR3 coding DNA: TGTGCCAGCAGTCGGACCCCCGGTACCTCTGGGGCCAACGTCCTGACTTTC. Its protein is CASSRTPGTSGANVLTF. The chain uses TRBV28 and TRBJ2-6; D is undetermined. Trimming removed 5 bases from V and 0 bases from J, with 14 bases in between. The CDR3 consists of 17 residues. Germline assignment: CDR1 MDHEN and CDR2 SYDVKM. The full variable domain, its missing parts supplied by reference TRBV28 and TRBJ2-6, is DVKVTQSSRYLVKRTGEKVFLECVQDMDHENMFWYRQDPGLGLRLIYFSYDVKMKEKGDIPEGYSVSREKKERFSLILESASTNQTSMYLCASSRTPGTSGANVLTFGAGSRLTVL.

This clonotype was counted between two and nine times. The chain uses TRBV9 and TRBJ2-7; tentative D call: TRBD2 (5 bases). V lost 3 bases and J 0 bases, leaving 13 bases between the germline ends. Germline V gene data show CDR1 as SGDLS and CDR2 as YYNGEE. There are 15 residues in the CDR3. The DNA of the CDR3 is TGTGCCAGCAGCGCCCGGGGAGTTTACTCCTACGAGCAGTACTTC. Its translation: CASSARGVYSYEQYF.

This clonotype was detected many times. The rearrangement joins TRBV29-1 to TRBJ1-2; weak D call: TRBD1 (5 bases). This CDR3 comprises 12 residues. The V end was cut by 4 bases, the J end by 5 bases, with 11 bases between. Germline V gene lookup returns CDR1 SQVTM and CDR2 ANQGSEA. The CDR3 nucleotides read TGCAGCGTTGGACAGCCCCAGTATGGCTACACCTTC. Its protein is CSVGQPQYGYTF.

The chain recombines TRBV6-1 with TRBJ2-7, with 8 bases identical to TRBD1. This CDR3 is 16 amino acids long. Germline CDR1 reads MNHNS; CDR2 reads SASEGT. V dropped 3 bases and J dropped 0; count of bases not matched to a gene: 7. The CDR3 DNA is TGTGCCAGCAGTGAGGGGACAGGTAAAAGCTCCTACGAGCAGTACTTC. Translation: CASSEGTGKSSYEQYF.

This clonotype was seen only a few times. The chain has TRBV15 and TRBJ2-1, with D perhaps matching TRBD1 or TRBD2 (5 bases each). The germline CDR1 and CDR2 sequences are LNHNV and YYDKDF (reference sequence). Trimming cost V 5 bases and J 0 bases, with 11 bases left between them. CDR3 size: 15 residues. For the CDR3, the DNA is TGTGCCACCAGCGCCCGGGGCAACTCCTACAATGAGCAGTTCTTC. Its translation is CATSARGNSYNEQFF.

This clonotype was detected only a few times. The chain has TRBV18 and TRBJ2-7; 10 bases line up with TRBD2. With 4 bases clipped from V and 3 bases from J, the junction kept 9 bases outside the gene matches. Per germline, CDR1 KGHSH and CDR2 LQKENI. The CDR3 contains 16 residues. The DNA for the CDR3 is TGTGCCAGCTCACTTTCCGGGACTAGCGCTTACTACGAGCAGTACTTC. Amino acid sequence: CASSLSGTSAYYEQYF.

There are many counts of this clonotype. Here the CDR3 DNA reads TGCAGTGCTACCTTGTCCCCTAACTATGGCTACACCTTC. It specifies CSATLSPNYGYTF. The rearrangement uses TRBV20-1 and TRBJ1-2, with no clear D. The ends were cut back, 4 bases at V and 0 bases at J, with 9 bases in the middle. The germline gives CDR1 DFQATT, CDR2 SNEGSKA (reference sequence). There are 13 residues in the CDR3.

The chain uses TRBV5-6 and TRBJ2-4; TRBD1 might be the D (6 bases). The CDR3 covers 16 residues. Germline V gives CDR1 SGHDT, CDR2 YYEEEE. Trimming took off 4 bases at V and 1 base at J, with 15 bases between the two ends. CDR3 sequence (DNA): TGTGCCAGCAGCCCACTTAGGGGGATGGCCAAAAACATTCAGTACTTC. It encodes CASSPLRGMAKNIQYF.

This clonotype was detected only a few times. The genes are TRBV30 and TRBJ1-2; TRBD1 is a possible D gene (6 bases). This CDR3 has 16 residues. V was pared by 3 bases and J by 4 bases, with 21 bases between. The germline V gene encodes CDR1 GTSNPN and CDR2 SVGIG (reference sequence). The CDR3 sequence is CAWRPSPGQTVYGYTF. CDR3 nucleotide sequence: TGTGCCTGGAGACCAAGTCCCGGACAGACCGTCTATGGCTACACCTTC. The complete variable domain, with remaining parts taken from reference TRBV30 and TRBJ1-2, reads SQTIHQWPATLVQPVGSPLSLECTVEGTSNPNLYWYRQAAGRGLQLLFYSVGIGQISSEVPQNLSASRPQDRQFILSSKKLLLSDSGFYLCAWRPSPGQTVYGYTFGSGTRLTVV.

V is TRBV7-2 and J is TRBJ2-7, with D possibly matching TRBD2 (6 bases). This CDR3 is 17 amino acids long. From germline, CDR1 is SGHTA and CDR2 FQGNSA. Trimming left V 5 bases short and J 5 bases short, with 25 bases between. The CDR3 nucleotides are TGTGCCAGCAGCCAAGACGATGCGGGGATGGCCCCTAACGAGCAGTACTTC. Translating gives CASSQDDAGMAPNEQYF.

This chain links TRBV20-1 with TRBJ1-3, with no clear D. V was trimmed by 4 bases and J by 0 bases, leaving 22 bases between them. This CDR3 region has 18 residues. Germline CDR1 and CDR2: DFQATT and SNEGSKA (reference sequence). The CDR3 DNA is TGCAGTGCTATGGGCCCGCTGAAGTTAGATTTCTCTGGAAACACCATATATTTT. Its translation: CSAMGPLKLDFSGNTIYF.

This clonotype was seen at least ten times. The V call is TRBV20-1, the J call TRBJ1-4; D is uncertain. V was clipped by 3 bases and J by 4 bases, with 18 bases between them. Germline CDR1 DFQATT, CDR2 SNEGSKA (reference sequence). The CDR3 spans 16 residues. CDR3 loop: CSASSPGGTYNEKLFF. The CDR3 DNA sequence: TGCAGTGCTAGCTCCCCTGGCGGCACTTATAATGAAAAACTGTTTTTT.

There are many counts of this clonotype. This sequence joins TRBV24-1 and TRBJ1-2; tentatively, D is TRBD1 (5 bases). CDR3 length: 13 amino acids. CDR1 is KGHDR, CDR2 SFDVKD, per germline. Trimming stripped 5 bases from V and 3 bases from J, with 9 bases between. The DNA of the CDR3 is TGTGCCACCAGTGGGGCGGGGGACTATGGCTACACCTTC. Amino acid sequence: CATSGAGDYGYTF.

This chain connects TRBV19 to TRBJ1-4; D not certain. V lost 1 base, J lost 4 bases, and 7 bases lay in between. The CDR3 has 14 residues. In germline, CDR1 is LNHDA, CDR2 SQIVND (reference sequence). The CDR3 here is CASSIATLNEKLFF. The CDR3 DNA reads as TGTGCCAGTAGTATAGCGACTCTTAATGAAAAACTGTTTTTT.

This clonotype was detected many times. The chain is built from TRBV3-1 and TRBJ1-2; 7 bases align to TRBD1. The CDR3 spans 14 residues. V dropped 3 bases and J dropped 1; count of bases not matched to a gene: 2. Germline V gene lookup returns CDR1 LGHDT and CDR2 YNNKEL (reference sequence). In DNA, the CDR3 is TGTGCCAGCAGCCAGGACAGGAGTAACTATGGCTACACCTTC. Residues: CASSQDRSNYGYTF.

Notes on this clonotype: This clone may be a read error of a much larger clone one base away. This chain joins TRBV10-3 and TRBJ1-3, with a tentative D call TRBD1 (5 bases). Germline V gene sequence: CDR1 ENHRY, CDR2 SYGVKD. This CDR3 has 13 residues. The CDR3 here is CAIRQLRVDTVYF. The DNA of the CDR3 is TGTGCCATCAGGCAACTAAGGGTGGACACCGTATATTTT.

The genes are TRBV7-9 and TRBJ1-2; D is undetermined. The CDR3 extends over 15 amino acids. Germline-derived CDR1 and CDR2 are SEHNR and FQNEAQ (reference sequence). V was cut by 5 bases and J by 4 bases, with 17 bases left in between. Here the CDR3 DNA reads TGTGCCAGCAGCCAGTCGTCAGTGGGCAGCTATGGCTACACCTTC. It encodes CASSQSSVGSYGYTF. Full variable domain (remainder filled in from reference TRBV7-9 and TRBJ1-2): DTGVSQNPRHKITKRGQNVTFRCDPISEHNRLYWYRQTLGQGPEFLTYFQNEAQLEKSRLLSDRFSAERPKGSFSTLEIQRTEQGDSAMYLCASSQSSVGSYGYTFGSGTRLTVV.

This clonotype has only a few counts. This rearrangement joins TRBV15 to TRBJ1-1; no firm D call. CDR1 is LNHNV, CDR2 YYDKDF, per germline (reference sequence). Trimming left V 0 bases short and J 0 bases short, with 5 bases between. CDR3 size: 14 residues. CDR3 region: CATSRDPVNTEAFF. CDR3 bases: TGTGCCACCAGCAGAGATCCGGTGAACACTGAAGCTTTCTTT.